These T cell receptor beta chains were read from a single sample in a study of memory CD4+ T cells and cytomegalovirus serostatus. The method was immunoSEQ multiplex PCR; TCRdb's version includes in-frame clones alone and lacks a portion of them. In the table there are 52,000 or so clones, roughly four fifths of which are singletons. Sequenced material: memory CD4+ T cells from blood. These receptors originate from an adult in good health and CMV-seronegative. Each CDR3 is given with its conserved first and last residue. A D gene is named only where the DNA matches it firmly. Size is stated for part of the rows, as once, few or many counts, or as a class when the clone is expanded.

d_call: TRBD1; j_call: TRBJ1-5; v_call: TRBV18; clone_size: .; cdr3_nt: TGTGCCAGCTCACCAGGACAGGGACCCGGACAGCCCCAGCATTTT; cdr3_aa: CASSPGQGPGQPQHF
d_call: TRBD1; j_call: TRBJ1-3; v_call: TRBV7-2; clone_size: .; cdr3_nt: TGTGCCAGCAGCTTAGCGGGACAGAGCTCTGGAAACACCATATATTTT; cdr3_aa: CASSLAGQSSGNTIYF
d_call: TRBD1; j_call: TRBJ1-4; v_call: TRBV19; clone_size: once; cdr3_nt: TGTGCCAGTAGCAACGACAGGGGGACTAATGAAAAACTGTTTTTT; cdr3_aa: CASSNDRGTNEKLFF
d_call: .; j_call: TRBJ1-6; v_call: TRBV5-6; clone_size: .; cdr3_nt: TGTGCCAGCAGCCGGCGGGTTAATTCACCCCTCCACTTT; cdr3_aa: CASSRRVNSPLHF
d_call: .; j_call: TRBJ2-1; v_call: TRBV7-9; clone_size: .; cdr3_nt: TGTGCCAGCAGGGGGGTGAAGACTAGCTACAATGAGCAGTTCTTC; cdr3_aa: CASRGVKTSYNEQFF
d_call: .; j_call: TRBJ2-5; v_call: TRBV5-4; clone_size: .; cdr3_nt: TGTGCCAGCAGCTTGGAGGGCGTCAGGGGAGAGACCCAGTACTTC; cdr3_aa: CASSLEGVRGETQYF
d_call: TRBD2; j_call: TRBJ2-5; v_call: TRBV4-2; clone_size: .; cdr3_nt: TGTGCCAGCAGCCCGAGGACTAGCGGGGGGCCGGGTAGTGCCCAGTACTTC; cdr3_aa: CASSPRTSGGPGSAQYF
d_call: .; j_call: TRBJ1-4; v_call: TRBV7-2; clone_size: .; cdr3_nt: TGTGCCAGCAAAGCGACGGCCGTTAATGAAAAACTGTTTTTT; cdr3_aa: CASKATAVNEKLFF
d_call: .; j_call: TRBJ2-5; v_call: TRBV5-1; clone_size: .; cdr3_nt: TGCGCCAGCAGCTTGGGGCGACTATACGGGGAGACCCAGTACTTC; cdr3_aa: CASSLGRLYGETQYF
d_call: .; j_call: TRBJ1-4; v_call: TRBV28; clone_size: .; cdr3_nt: TGTGCCATCCTTCGGGCAGCTAATGAAAAACTGTTTTTT; cdr3_aa: CAILRAANEKLFF
d_call: .; j_call: TRBJ2-5; v_call: TRBV27; clone_size: .; cdr3_nt: TGTGCCAGCAGTTCCGCAGGACGGGAGACCCAGTACTTC; cdr3_aa: CASSSAGRETQYF
d_call: TRBD2; j_call: TRBJ2-1; v_call: TRBV7-2; clone_size: .; cdr3_nt: TGTGCCAGCAGCTTAGCCCAGACTAGCGGGGGATACAATGAGCAGTTCTTC; cdr3_aa: CASSLAQTSGGYNEQFF
d_call: .; j_call: TRBJ2-5; v_call: TRBV5-1; clone_size: few; cdr3_nt: TGCGCCAGCAGCTTGTCGGGGTACCCACAGGAGACCCAGTACTTC; cdr3_aa: CASSLSGYPQETQYF
d_call: TRBD2; j_call: TRBJ2-2; v_call: TRBV4-1; clone_size: .; cdr3_nt: TGCGCCAGCAGCCAAAAGAGCGCGGGAGGGCCCGGCGCCGGGGAGCTGTTTTTT; cdr3_aa: CASSQKSAGGPGAGELFF
d_call: .; j_call: TRBJ1-6; v_call: TRBV6-1; clone_size: few; cdr3_nt: TGTGCCAGCAGTGATGCCTGGGGGTCATCACCCCTCCACTTT; cdr3_aa: CASSDAWGSSPLHF
d_call: TRBD1; j_call: TRBJ1-2; v_call: TRBV10-3; clone_size: .; cdr3_nt: TGTGCCATCAGGCCAGGGACAGGGTGGGACTATGGCTACACCTTC; cdr3_aa: CAIRPGTGWDYGYTF
d_call: TRBD1; j_call: TRBJ2-3; v_call: TRBV5-4; clone_size: .; cdr3_nt: TGTGCCAGCAGCCCGACCCCGGGACAGCAAACAGATACGCAGTATTTT; cdr3_aa: CASSPTPGQQTDTQYF
d_call: .; j_call: TRBJ1-2; v_call: TRBV19; clone_size: .; cdr3_nt: TGTGCCAGTATTCCAACTTGGGAATCTCCGTTTTACACCTTC; cdr3_aa: CASIPTWESPFYTF
d_call: .; j_call: TRBJ1-1; v_call: TRBV5-1; clone_size: once; cdr3_nt: TGCGCCAGCAGCTTGGACCGGGGGCCGGGGAACACTGAAGCTTTCTTT; cdr3_aa: CASSLDRGPGNTEAFF
d_call: .; j_call: TRBJ2-2; v_call: TRBV9; clone_size: .; cdr3_nt: TGTGCCAGCAGCTTAAGCTCGACGCCGAGGCCCGGGGAGCTGTTTTTT; cdr3_aa: CASSLSSTPRPGELFF
d_call: .; j_call: TRBJ2-7; v_call: TRBV2; clone_size: .; cdr3_nt: TGTGCCAGCAGGGGGGTCATCTACGAGCAGTACTTC; cdr3_aa: CASRGVIYEQYF
d_call: .; j_call: TRBJ2-1; v_call: TRBV5-6; clone_size: .; cdr3_nt: TGTGCCAGCAGGTATACAGGGTACAATGAGCAGTTCTTC; cdr3_aa: CASRYTGYNEQFF
d_call: TRBD1; j_call: TRBJ2-7; v_call: TRBV18; clone_size: .; cdr3_nt: TGTGCCAGCTCACCTATTCGACAGGGGCCCTACGAGCAGTACTTC; cdr3_aa: CASSPIRQGPYEQYF
d_call: .; j_call: TRBJ2-7; v_call: TRBV20-1; clone_size: .; cdr3_nt: TGCAGTGCTAGCGCCTACGAGCAGTACTTC; cdr3_aa: CSASAYEQYF
d_call: .; j_call: TRBJ1-2; v_call: TRBV6-5; clone_size: .; cdr3_nt: TGTGCCAGCAGGACCGGGACCGTCTATGGCTACACCTTC; cdr3_aa: CASRTGTVYGYTF
d_call: .; j_call: TRBJ2-3; v_call: TRBV29-1; clone_size: .; cdr3_nt: TGCAGCGTCCCGGGTCGGCCAGTCGGGGGACCAGATACGCAGTATTTT; cdr3_aa: CSVPGRPVGGPDTQYF
d_call: TRBD1; j_call: TRBJ1-2; v_call: TRBV19; clone_size: .; cdr3_nt: TGTGCCAGTAGTATGCGACAGGGACTCTCGATAAGCTACACCTTC; cdr3_aa: CASSMRQGLSISYTF
d_call: .; j_call: TRBJ1-6; v_call: TRBV18; clone_size: .; cdr3_nt: TGTGCCAGCTCACCTGCAGGGGTGGCTTCACCCCTCCACTTT; cdr3_aa: CASSPAGVASPLHF
d_call: TRBD1; j_call: TRBJ2-7; v_call: TRBV7-9; clone_size: few; cdr3_nt: TGTGCCAGCAGCTTGTGGACAGGGAGAAGCGGCGAGCAGTACTTC; cdr3_aa: CASSLWTGRSGEQYF
d_call: TRBD1; j_call: TRBJ1-2; v_call: TRBV11-2; clone_size: .; cdr3_nt: TGTGCCAGCAGCTTCGGGACAGGGGGGTACTATGGCTACACCTTC; cdr3_aa: CASSFGTGGYYGYTF
d_call: .; j_call: TRBJ2-7; v_call: TRBV28; clone_size: .; cdr3_nt: TGTGCCAGCAGTCCAGGTTTAGGGGCTCTCCACGAGCAGTACTTC; cdr3_aa: CASSPGLGALHEQYF
d_call: .; j_call: TRBJ1-2; v_call: TRBV28; clone_size: .; cdr3_nt: TGTGCCAGCAGTTTTCGTGGGGGTTGGGGTGGCTACACCTTC; cdr3_aa: CASSFRGGWGGYTF
d_call: .; j_call: TRBJ2-7; v_call: TRBV7-2; clone_size: .; cdr3_nt: TGTGCCAGCAGCTTAGTCACCATCCCGTCCTACGAGCAGTACTTC; cdr3_aa: CASSLVTIPSYEQYF
d_call: .; j_call: TRBJ2-7; v_call: TRBV2; clone_size: medium-sized; cdr3_nt: TGTGCCAGCAGTGAAACCGGCCTTTTGTACGAGCAGTACTTC; cdr3_aa: CASSETGLLYEQYF
d_call: .; j_call: TRBJ2-1; v_call: TRBV6-1; clone_size: .; cdr3_nt: TGTGCCAGCAGACGGGACGGATCCTACAATGAGCAGTTCTTC; cdr3_aa: CASRRDGSYNEQFF
d_call: .; j_call: TRBJ1-3; v_call: TRBV7-2; clone_size: .; cdr3_nt: TGTGCCAGCAGCCAGGACACCTACTCTGGAAACACCATATATTTT; cdr3_aa: CASSQDTYSGNTIYF
d_call: .; j_call: TRBJ2-3; v_call: TRBV5-1; clone_size: .; cdr3_nt: TGCGCCAGCAGCTTAGGCGGCCTCACAGATACGCAGTATTTT; cdr3_aa: CASSLGGLTDTQYF
d_call: .; j_call: TRBJ1-2; v_call: TRBV19; clone_size: .; cdr3_nt: TGTGCCAGTAGTATAATAAACTATGGCTACACCTTC; cdr3_aa: CASSIINYGYTF
d_call: .; j_call: TRBJ2-1; v_call: TRBV7-8; clone_size: .; cdr3_nt: TGTGCCAGCAGCAGTCGCCCGACAGAGACCCTACCCTTGAGCTCCTACAATGAGCAGTTCTTC; cdr3_aa: CASSSRPTETLPLSSYNEQFF
d_call: TRBD1; j_call: TRBJ1-5; v_call: TRBV5-6; clone_size: .; cdr3_nt: TGTGCCAGCAGCAGGACAGGTTTACAGCCCCAGCATTTT; cdr3_aa: CASSRTGLQPQHF
d_call: TRBD2; j_call: TRBJ2-5; v_call: TRBV5-6; clone_size: .; cdr3_nt: TGTGCCAGCAGCTTTCGTAGCGGGAGCCCGCAAGAGACCCAGTACTTC; cdr3_aa: CASSFRSGSPQETQYF
d_call: .; j_call: TRBJ2-7; v_call: TRBV28; clone_size: .; cdr3_nt: TGTGCCAGCGGCCTCATTATGAGCGAGCAGTACTTC; cdr3_aa: CASGLIMSEQYF
d_call: .; j_call: TRBJ1-5; v_call: TRBV28; clone_size: .; cdr3_nt: TGTGCCAGCAGTTTTCCAGATAATAGCAATCAGCCCCAGCATTTT; cdr3_aa: CASSFPDNSNQPQHF
d_call: .; j_call: TRBJ2-1; v_call: TRBV12-5; clone_size: .; cdr3_nt: TGTGCTAGTGGTTTGGGAGACATCCCCAATGAGCAGTTCTTC; cdr3_aa: CASGLGDIPNEQFF
d_call: TRBD1; j_call: TRBJ1-4; v_call: TRBV6-1; clone_size: .; cdr3_nt: TGTGCCAGCAGTCTTGCAGGGGGGGAAAAACTGTTTTTT; cdr3_aa: CASSLAGGEKLFF
d_call: TRBD1; j_call: TRBJ2-2; v_call: TRBV7-2; clone_size: .; cdr3_nt: TGTGCCAGCAGGCAGGACAGGACCGGGGAGCTGTTTTTT; cdr3_aa: CASRQDRTGELFF
d_call: .; j_call: TRBJ1-1; v_call: TRBV18; clone_size: .; cdr3_nt: TGTGCCAGCTCACCGGGCGAGTACGCTTTCTTT; cdr3_aa: CASSPGEYAFF
d_call: .; j_call: TRBJ2-3; v_call: TRBV9; clone_size: once; cdr3_nt: TGTGCCAGCAGCGTGAGGGGGTCTGGCACAGATACGCAGTATTTT; cdr3_aa: CASSVRGSGTDTQYF
d_call: .; j_call: TRBJ2-4; v_call: TRBV2; clone_size: .; cdr3_nt: TGTGCCAGCAGTGAAGAGGCTAGCGACAAAAACATTCAGTACTTC; cdr3_aa: CASSEEASDKNIQYF
d_call: .; j_call: TRBJ1-2; v_call: TRBV7-2; clone_size: .; cdr3_nt: TGTGCCAGCAGCTTAAAGTCCCCTACTCCCCTGGTCTACACCTTC; cdr3_aa: CASSLKSPTPLVYTF
d_call: .; j_call: TRBJ2-5; v_call: TRBV5-4; clone_size: .; cdr3_nt: TGTGCCAGCAGCTTGTGGGGTTCAGAGACCCAGTACTTC; cdr3_aa: CASSLWGSETQYF
d_call: TRBD1; j_call: TRBJ1-3; v_call: TRBV7-8; clone_size: .; cdr3_nt: TGTGCCAGCAGCCCGACAGGGAACTCTGGAAACACCATATATTTT; cdr3_aa: CASSPTGNSGNTIYF